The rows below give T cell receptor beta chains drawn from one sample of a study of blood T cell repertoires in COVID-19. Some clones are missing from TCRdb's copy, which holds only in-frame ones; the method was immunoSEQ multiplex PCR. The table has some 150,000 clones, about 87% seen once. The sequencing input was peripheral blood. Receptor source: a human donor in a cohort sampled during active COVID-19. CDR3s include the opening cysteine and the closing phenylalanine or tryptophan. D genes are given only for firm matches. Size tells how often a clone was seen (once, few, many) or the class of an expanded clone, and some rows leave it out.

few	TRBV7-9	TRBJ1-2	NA	TGTGCCAGCAGCGCAACCGGGGAGGGAATATATGGCTACACCTTC	CASSATGEGIYGYTF
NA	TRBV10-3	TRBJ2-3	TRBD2	TGTGCCATCAGGGGGGGGACTAGCGGGCTAGATACGCAGTATTTT	CAIRGGTSGLDTQYF
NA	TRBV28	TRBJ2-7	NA	TGTGCCAGCAGTTTTGAACAGCCCTACGAGCAGTACTTC	CASSFEQPYEQYF
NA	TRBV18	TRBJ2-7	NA	TGTGCCAGCTCACGGGGGCCCCTCCGGGAGCAGTACTTC	CASSRGPLREQYF
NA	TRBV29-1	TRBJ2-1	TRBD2	TGCAGCGTTTACGGACTAGCTGGGTCCTACAATGAGCAGTTCTTC	CSVYGLAGSYNEQFF
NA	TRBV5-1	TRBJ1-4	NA	TGCGCCAGCAGCTTGTTGCCAGGGGAAATTGAAAAACTGTTTTTT	CASSLLPGEIEKLFF
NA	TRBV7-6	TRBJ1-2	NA	TGTGCCAGCAGCTATGGGACAAAACAAGATGGCTACACCTTC	CASSYGTKQDGYTF
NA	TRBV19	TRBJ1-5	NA	TGTGCCAGTCACGGAGGGTGGAATCAGCCCCAGCATTTT	CASHGGWNQPQHF
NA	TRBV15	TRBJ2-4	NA	TGTGCCACCAGCAGAGATTTTGTACAGAGGGCTAAGGGTGAGGTGGCCAAAAACATTCAGTACTTC	CATSRDFVQRAKGEVAKNIQYF
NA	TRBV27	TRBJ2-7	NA	TGTGCCAGCAGTTTGAGGGGGGGGAGGGGACAGGCAATTTTCGAGCAGTACTTC	CASSLRGGRGQAIFEQYF
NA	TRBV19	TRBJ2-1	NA	TGTGCCAGTATGAACAGTTACAATGAGCAGTTCTTC	CASMNSYNEQFF
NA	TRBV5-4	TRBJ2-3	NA	TGTGCCAGCAGCTCCACGCAGGCAGATACGCAGTATTTT	CASSSTQADTQYF
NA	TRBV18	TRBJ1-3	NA	TGTGCCAGCTCACCACCAGCCTCTGGAAACACCATATATTTT	CASSPPASGNTIYF
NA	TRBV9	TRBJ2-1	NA	TGTGCCAGCAGCCCTCGACTGGGGCGCGAGCAGTTCTTC	CASSPRLGREQFF
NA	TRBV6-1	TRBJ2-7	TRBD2	TGTGCCAGCAGTGAAGTACTAGCGGGAGGAACCCACGAGCAGTACTTC	CASSEVLAGGTHEQYF
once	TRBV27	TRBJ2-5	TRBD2	TGTGCCAGCAGGAGACTAGCGGGAGGAGGGAGGGAGACCCAGTACTTC	CASRRLAGGGRETQYF
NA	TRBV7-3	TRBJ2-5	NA	TGTGCCAGCAGCTATGGGACTGAAGAGACCCAGTACTTC	CASSYGTEETQYF
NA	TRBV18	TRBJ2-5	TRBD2	TGTGCCAGCTCACCGGCTTGGGGGGGGCAAGAGACCCAGTACTTC	CASSPAWGGQETQYF
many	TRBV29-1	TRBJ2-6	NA	TGCAGCGTGGCGGGGTTGAGCTCTGGGGCCAACGTCCTGACTTTC	CSVAGLSSGANVLTF
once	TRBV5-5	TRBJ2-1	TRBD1	TGTGCCAGCAGCCCCAGGACAGGGGTGGGCAATGAGCAGTTCTTC	CASSPRTGVGNEQFF
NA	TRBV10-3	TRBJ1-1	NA	TGTGCCATCAGTGATAGGGGGGGCCGGACTGAAGCTTTCTTT	CAISDRGGRTEAFF
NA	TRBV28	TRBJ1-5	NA	TGTGCCAGCAGTTTATTTACAGGGCCCCAGCATTTT	CASSLFTGPQHF
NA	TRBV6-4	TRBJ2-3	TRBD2	TGTGCCAGCAGTCGCGGGGGGGATGGAGATACGCAGTATTTT	CASSRGGDGDTQYF
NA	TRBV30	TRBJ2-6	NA	TGTGCCTGGAGTGTACAGTGGGAGCCTATCTCTGGGGCCAACGTCCTGACTTTC	CAWSVQWEPISGANVLTF
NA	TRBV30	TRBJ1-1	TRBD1	TGTGCCTGGAGGGGGGACAGGCAAGCTTTCTTT	CAWRGDRQAFF
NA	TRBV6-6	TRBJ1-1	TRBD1	TGTGCCAGCAACCCCCGGACAGGCCTAAACACTGAAGCTTTCTTT	CASNPRTGLNTEAFF
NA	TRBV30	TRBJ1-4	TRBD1	TGTGCCTGGAACGAGGGGGCGGGGCATGAAAAACTGTTTTTT	CAWNEGAGHEKLFF
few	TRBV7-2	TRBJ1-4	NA	TGTGCCAGCAGCCCTTACTATGAAAAACTGTTTTTT	CASSPYYEKLFF
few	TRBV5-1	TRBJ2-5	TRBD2	TGCGCCAGCAGCTTGGGTTTCCTGGTAGCGGGGCCACAAGAGACCCAGTACTTC	CASSLGFLVAGPQETQYF
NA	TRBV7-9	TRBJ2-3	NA	TGTGCCAGCAGCTCGCCCTCGGAGACTCATACGCAGTATTTT	CASSSPSETHTQYF
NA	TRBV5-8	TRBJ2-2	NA	TGTGCCAGCAGCTTTAAATTCACCGGGGAGCTGTTTTTT	CASSFKFTGELFF
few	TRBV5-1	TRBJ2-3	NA	NA	CASSLVGIGAFWDF
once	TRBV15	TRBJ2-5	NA	TGTGCCACCAGCAGAGATCGGGGGGAGACCCAGTACTTC	CATSRDRGETQYF
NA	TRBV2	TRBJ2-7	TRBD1	TGTGCCAGCAGAACTGGGACAGGGATCGAGCAGTACTTC	CASRTGTGIEQYF
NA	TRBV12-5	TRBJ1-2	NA	TGTGCTAGTGGTTTGGTACAATCCGGCAGCCACTACAACTATGGCTACACCTTC	CASGLVQSGSHYNYGYTF
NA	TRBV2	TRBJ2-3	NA	TGTGCCAGCAGTCGAGGGTCCCCTAGCACAGATACGCAGTATTTT	CASSRGSPSTDTQYF
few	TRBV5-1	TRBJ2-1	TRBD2	TGCGCCAGCAGCTTAGAGGGACTAGCGGGAGTGAGCCATGAGCAGTTCTTC	CASSLEGLAGVSHEQFF